This TCR beta chain came from a study of T cell changes during pregnancy in multiple sclerosis. V shed 10 bases, J shed 7 bases, and the junction held 16 bases outside the gene matches. Germline assignment: CDR1 ENHRY and CDR2 SYGVKD. This CDR3 spans 15 amino acids. Method: immunoSEQ multiplex PCR; TCRdb's copy keeps in-frame clones and lacks some. The table has 39,000 or so clones, about 90% seen once. This sample comprised CD4+ T cells from peripheral blood mononuclear cells, obtained after pregnancy. The sequence was obtained from a female donor in good health, enrolled as a control in a pregnancy study. V gene TRBV10-3 combines with J gene TRBJ2-1; 7 positions agree with TRBD2. The CDR3 protein is CATRLLASPGNEQFF. CDR3 sequence (DNA): TGTGCCACACGCCTACTAGCGTCACCGGGGAATGAGCAGTTCTTC.